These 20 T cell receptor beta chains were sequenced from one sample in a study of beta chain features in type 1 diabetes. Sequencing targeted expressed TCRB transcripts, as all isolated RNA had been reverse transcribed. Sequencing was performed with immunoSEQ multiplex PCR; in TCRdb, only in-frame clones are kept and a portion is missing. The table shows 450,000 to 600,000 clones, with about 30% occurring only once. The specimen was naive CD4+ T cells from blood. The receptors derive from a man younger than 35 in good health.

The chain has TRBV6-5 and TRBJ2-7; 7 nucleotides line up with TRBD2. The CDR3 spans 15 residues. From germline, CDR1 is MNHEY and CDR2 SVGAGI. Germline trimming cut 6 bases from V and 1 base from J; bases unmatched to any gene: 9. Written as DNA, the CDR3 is TGTGCCAGCAGCTCGAGGACTAGATGGTCCTACGAGCAGTACTTC. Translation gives CASSSRTRWSYEQYF.

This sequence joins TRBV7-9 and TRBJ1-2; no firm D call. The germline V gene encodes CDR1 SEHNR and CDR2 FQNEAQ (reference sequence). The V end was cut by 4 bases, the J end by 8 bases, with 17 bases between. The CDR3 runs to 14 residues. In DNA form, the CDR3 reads TGTGCCAGCAGCTCCGGCTTCGGACCGCGGGGCTACACCTTC. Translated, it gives CASSSGFGPRGYTF.

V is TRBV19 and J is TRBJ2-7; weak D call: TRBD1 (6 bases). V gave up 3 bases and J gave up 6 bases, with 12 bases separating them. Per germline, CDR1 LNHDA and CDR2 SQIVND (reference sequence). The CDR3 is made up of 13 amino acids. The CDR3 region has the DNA TGTGCCAGTAGTATTACAGGGCTGGTCGAGCAGTACTTC. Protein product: CASSITGLVEQYF.

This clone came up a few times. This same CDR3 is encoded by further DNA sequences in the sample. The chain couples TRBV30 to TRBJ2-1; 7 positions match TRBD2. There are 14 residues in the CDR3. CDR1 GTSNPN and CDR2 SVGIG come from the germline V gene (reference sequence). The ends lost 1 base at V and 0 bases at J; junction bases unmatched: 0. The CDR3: CAWSAGGSYNEQFF. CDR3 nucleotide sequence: TGTGCCTGGAGTGCGGGGGGCTCCTACAATGAGCAGTTCTTC.

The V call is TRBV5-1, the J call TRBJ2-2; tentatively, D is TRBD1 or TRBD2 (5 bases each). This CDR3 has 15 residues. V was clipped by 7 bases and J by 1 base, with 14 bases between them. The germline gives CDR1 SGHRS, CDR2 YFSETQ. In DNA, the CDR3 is TGCGCCAGCTTCTCCGGGACCCAGAACACCGGGGAGCTGTTTTTT. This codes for CASFSGTQNTGELFF.

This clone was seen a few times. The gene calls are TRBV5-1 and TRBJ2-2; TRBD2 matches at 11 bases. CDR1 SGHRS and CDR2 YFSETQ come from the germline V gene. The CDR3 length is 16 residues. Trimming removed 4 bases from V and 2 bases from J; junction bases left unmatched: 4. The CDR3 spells CASSPGLAENTGELFF. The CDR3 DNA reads TGCGCCAGCAGCCCGGGACTAGCGGAAAACACCGGGGAGCTGTTTTTT.

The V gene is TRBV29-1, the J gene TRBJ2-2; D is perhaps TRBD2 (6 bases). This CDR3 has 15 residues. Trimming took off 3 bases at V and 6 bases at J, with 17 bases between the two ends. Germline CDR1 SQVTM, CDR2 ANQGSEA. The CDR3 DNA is TGCAGCGTTGATTTTGGGGGAGGTATCTCCGGGGAGCTGTTTTTT. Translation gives CSVDFGGGISGELFF.

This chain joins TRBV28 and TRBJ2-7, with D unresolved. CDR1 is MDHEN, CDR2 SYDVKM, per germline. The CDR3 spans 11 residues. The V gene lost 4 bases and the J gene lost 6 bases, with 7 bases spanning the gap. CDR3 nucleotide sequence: TGTGCCAGCAGTTGGGGTGGCGAGCAGTACTTC. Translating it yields CASSWGGEQYF.

For the CDR3, the DNA is TGTGCCTGGAGTGAGGGGGGTGCCTATGGCTACACCTTC. Translation gives CAWSEGGAYGYTF. The chain recombines TRBV30 with TRBJ1-2; D is perhaps TRBD1 (6 bases). V was clipped by 1 base and J by 4 bases, with 10 bases between them. The CDR3 spans 13 residues. The V gene's germline CDR1 is GTSNPN and CDR2 SVGIG (reference sequence).

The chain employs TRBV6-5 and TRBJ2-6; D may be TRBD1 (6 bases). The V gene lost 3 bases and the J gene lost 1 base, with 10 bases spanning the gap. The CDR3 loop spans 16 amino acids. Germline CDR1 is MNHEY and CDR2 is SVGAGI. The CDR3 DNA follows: TGTGCCAGCAGTTATACAGGGCGTTCTGGGGCCAACGTCCTGACTTTC. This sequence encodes CASSYTGRSGANVLTF.

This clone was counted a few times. The CDR3 region is CSEIAGGTDTQYF. DNA for the CDR3: TGCAGCGAAATAGCGGGAGGGACAGATACGCAGTATTTT. The chain is built from TRBV29-1 and TRBJ2-3; 11 nucleotides line up with TRBD2. Germline V gene sequence: CDR1 SQVTM, CDR2 ANQGSEA. After removal of 7 bases from V and 3 bases from J, the junction contained 3 bases not matched to a gene. There are 13 residues in the CDR3.

CDR3 DNA: TGCGCCAGCAGCCAAGAAATGAAGGGATGGAGTCAGCCCCAGCATTTT. This encodes CASSQEMKGWSQPQHF. The V and J genes are TRBV4-3 and TRBJ1-5; D unclear. Trimming left V 0 bases short and J 6 bases short, with 15 bases between. This CDR3 is 16 amino acids long. The germline CDR1 and CDR2 sequences are LGHNA and YSLEER.

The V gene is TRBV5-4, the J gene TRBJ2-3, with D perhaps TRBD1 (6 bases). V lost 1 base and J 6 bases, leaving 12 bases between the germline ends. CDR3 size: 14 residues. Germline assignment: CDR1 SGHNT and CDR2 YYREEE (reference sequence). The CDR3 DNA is TGTGCCAGCAGCTTGCGGCAGGGGTCGGATACGCAGTATTTT. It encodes CASSLRQGSDTQYF.

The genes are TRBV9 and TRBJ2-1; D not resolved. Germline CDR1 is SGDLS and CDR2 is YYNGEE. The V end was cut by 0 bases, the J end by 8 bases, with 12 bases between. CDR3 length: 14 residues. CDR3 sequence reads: CASSVVGLGDEQFF. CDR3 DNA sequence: TGTGCCAGCAGCGTAGTTGGCCTTGGGGATGAGCAGTTCTTC.

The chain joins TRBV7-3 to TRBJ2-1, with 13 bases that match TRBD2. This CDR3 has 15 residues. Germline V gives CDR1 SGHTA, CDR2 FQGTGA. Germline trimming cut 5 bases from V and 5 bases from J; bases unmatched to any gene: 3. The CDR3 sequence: CASSGLAGVNNEQFF. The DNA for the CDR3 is TGTGCCAGCAGCGGACTAGCGGGAGTGAACAATGAGCAGTTCTTC. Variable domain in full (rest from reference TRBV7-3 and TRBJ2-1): GAGVSQTPSNKVTEKGKYVELRCDPISGHTALYWYRQSLGQGPEFLIYFQGTGAADDSGLPNDRFFAVRPEGSVSTLKIQRTERGDSAVYLCASSGLAGVNNEQFFGPGTRLTVL.

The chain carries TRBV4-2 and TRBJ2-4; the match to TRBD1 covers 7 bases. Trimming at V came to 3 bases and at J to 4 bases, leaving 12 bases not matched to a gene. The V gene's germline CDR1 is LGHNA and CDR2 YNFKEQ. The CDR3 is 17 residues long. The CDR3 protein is CASSQTGRKGSKNIQYF. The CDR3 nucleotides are TGTGCCAGCAGCCAGACAGGGCGGAAGGGGTCTAAAAACATTCAGTACTTC.

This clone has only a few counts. CDR3 in amino acids: CASSQGLAGGPYNEQFF. CDR3 sequence (DNA): TGCGCCAGCAGCCAAGGATTAGCGGGAGGGCCCTACAATGAGCAGTTCTTC. This chain uses TRBV4-3 with TRBJ2-1, with 11 bases identical to TRBD2. The trim removed 1 base at V and 2 bases at J, leaving 4 bases unmatched. Germline assignment: CDR1 LGHNA and CDR2 YSLEER. This CDR3 has 17 amino acids.

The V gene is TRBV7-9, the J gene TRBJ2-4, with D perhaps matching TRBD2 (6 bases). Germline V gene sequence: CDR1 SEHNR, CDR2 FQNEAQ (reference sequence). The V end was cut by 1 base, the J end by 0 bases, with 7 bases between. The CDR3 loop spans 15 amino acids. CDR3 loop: CASSLVRGAKNIQYF. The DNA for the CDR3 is TGTGCCAGCAGCTTAGTGCGGGGAGCCAAAAACATTCAGTACTTC.

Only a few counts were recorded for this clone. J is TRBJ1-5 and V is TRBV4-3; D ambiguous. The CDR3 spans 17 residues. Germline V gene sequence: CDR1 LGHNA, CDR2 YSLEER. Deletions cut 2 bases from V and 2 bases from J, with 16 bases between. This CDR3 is CASSQSFGGLGNQPQHF. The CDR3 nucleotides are TGCGCCAGCAGCCAATCTTTTGGTGGGTTAGGCAATCAGCCCCAGCATTTT.

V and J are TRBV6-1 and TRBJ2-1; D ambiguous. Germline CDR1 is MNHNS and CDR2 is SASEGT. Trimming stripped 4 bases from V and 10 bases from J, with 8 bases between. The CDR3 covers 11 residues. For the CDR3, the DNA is TGTGCCAGCAGTGTAGTCGGGGAGCAGTTCTTC. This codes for CASSVVGEQFF.